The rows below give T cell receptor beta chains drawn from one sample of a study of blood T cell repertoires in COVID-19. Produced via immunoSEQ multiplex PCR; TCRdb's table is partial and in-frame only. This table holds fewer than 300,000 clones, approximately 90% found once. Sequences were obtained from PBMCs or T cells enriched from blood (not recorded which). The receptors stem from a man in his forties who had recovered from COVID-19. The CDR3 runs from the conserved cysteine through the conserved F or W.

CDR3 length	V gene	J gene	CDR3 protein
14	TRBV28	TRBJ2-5	CASNIAGVPETQYF
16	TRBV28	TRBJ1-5	CASKQGASYSNQPQHF
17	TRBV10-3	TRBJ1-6	CAISNTSSTGGYSPLHF
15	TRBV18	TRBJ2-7	CASSTGTGSGYEQYF
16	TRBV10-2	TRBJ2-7	CASSEMSGSYSYEQYF
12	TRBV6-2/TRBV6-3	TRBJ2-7	CASSYQGYEQYF
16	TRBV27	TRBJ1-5	CASSVLGQGSNQPQHF
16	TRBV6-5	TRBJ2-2	CASSYPGQGGTGELFF
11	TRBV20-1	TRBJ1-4	CSGNGDEKLFF
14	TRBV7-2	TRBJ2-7	CASRRLAGAYEQYF
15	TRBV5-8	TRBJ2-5	CASANRQQTVQTQYF
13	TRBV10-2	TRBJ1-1	CASRQGVFTEAFF
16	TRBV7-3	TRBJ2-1	CASSRGGGLAGGEQFF
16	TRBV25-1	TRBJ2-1	CASSAPGTAGPYEQFF
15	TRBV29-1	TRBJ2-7	CSVELGQTFAYEQYF
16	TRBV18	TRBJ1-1	CASSRRDSLLNTEAFF
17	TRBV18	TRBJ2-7	CASSPQGRTSGIYEQYF
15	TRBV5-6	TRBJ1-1	CASSLGRRKNTEAFF
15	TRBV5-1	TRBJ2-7	CASSEVGTGIDEQYF
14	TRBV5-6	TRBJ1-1	CASSFQGAGGEAFF
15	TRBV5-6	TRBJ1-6	CASSLDPGSNSPLHF
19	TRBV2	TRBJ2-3	CASSEAASGGPPSTDTQYF
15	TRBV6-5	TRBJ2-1	CASSLVLAAYNEQFF
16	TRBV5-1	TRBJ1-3	CASGAGQLDSGNTIYF
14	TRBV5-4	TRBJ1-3	CASSSRYSGNTIYF
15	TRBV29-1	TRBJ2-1	CSAKGDRGFLNEQFF
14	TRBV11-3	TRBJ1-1	CASSLDRGHTEAFF
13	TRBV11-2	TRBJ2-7	CASSLAGQAEQYF
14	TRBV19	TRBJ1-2	CASKKWDNSHGYTF
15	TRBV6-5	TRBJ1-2	CASTATQAPNYGYTF
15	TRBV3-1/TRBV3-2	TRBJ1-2	CASSQVHRGSYGYTF
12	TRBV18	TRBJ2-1	CASSPYEDEQFF
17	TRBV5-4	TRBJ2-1	CASSFGTSGRSDNEQFF
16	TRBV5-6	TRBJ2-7	CASSVRRTGYTYEQYF
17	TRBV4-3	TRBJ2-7	CASSQDTSGEMGYEQYF
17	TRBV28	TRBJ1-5	CASSPHWRGAKNQPQHF
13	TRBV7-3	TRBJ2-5	CASSLDNQETQYF
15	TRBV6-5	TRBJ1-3	CASSLDRAWINTIYF
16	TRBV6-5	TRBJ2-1	CASSYLLARSGNEQFF
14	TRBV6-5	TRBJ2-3	CASSTQQGADTQYF
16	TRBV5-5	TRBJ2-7	CASSRERTGGRYEQYF
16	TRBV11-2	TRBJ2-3	CASSFTSGISTDTQYF
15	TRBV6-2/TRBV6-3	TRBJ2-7	CASSSGRGAPYEQYF
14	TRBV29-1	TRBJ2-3	CSVASTASTDTQYF
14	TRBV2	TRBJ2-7	CASSVGGVAYEQYF
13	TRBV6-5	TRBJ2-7	CASGTGLTYEQYF
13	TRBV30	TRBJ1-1	CAWIGARIGKAFF
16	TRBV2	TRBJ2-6	CASSEIRGSGANVLTF
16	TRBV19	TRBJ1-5	CASKTGRPGIVQPQHF
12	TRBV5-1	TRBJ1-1	CATQGAGTEAFF
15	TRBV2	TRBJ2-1	CASREDWSSYNEQFF
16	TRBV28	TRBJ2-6	CASSLPPGSGANVLTF
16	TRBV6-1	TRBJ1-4	CASSEETGGVSEKLFF
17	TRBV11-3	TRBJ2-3	CASSLAPWRGGTDTQYF
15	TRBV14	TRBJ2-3	CASSLTSGRTDTQYF
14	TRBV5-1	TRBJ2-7	CASSAEGNTYEQYF
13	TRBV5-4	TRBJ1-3	CASSPMSGNTIYF
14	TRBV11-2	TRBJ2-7	CASSFGTGVYEQYF
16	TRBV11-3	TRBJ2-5	CASSLRTSGGKEAQYF
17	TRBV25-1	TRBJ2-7	CASSGRGQGVPAYEQYF